This record concerns one TCR beta chain sequence. Its antigen is undetermined. These data are taken from a study of cytomegalovirus exposure and HLA in healthy donors. Overall study findings and caveats: A later analysis revealed that TCR association rates differed between HLA loci, peaking at DRB1 and bottoming out at HLA-C. The Asian-associated ancestry cluster reportedly had fewer N-insertions than the approximately 610-donor mean in a later analysis. Sequence variants that were highly shared formed a cluster that was likely a sequencing artifact.

The PCR was carried out with 60 Vbeta primers and 13 Jbeta primers. Clones were read by immunoSEQ multiplex PCR, and TCRdb kept only the in-frame ones, dropping some. The table lists around 100,000 clones, approximately 79% of them singletons. Looked up from germline, CDR1 is SGHTS and CDR2 is YDEGEE. The CDR3 has 14 amino acids. V lost 2 bases and J lost 9, with 15 bases in between. The rearrangement joins TRBV5-8 to TRBJ2-1; maybe TRBD1 (5 bases). This receptor was obtained from a woman aged 40-49 years in good health and CMV-seronegative. The sample was PBMCs. CDR3 residues: CASSLVGARREQFF. CDR3 coding DNA: TGTGCCAGCAGCTTAGTAGGGGCTCGGCGTGAGCAGTTCTTC.